This T cell receptor (beta chain) was documented in a study of control samples from healthy donors and cancer patients. V lost 5 bases to trimming and J lost 7 bases, with 14 bases between them. Germline-derived CDR1 and CDR2 are SEHNR and FQNEAQ (reference sequence). This CDR3 region has 13 residues. TCRdb's table, derived via immunoSEQ multiplex PCR, lists solely in-frame clones and lacks some. The sample records around 110,000 clones, 88% being singletons. Sequenced sample: blood. The V call is TRBV7-9, the J call TRBJ1-2, with D possibly TRBD1 on 5 matching bases. The TCR comes from a woman in her 70s in good health. The CDR3 sequence is CASSQDSFSGYTF. Here the CDR3 DNA reads TGTGCCAGCAGCCAAGACAGCTTCTCTGGCTACACCTTC.